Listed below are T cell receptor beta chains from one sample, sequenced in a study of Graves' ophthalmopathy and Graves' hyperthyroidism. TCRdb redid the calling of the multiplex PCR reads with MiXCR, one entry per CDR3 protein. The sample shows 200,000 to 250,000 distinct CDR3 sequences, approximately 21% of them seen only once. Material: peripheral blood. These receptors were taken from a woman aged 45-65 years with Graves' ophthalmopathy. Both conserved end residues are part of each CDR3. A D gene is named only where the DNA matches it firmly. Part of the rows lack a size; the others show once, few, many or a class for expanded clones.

CDR3nt: TGCAGTGCTAGAGATCTGGTCGTGGAAAACCCTCCCTACACCTTC; CDR3aa: CSARDLVVENPPYTF; v_gene: TRBV20-1; j_gene: TRBJ1-2; abundance: many; d_gene: .
CDR3nt: TGCAGCGTTTCTGTGGGAATGAACACTGAAGCTTTCTTT; CDR3aa: CSVSVGMNTEAFF; v_gene: TRBV29-1; j_gene: TRBJ1-1; abundance: few; d_gene: .
CDR3nt: TGTGCCAGCAGCCCAGCGGGCAGTGGGGAGCAGTACTTC; CDR3aa: CASSPAGSGEQYF; v_gene: TRBV7-9; j_gene: TRBJ2-7; abundance: many; d_gene: .
CDR3nt: TGTGCCAGCAGATCCTCGACTCACGGCTACACCTTC; CDR3aa: CASRSSTHGYTF; v_gene: TRBV28; j_gene: TRBJ1-2; abundance: .; d_gene: .
CDR3nt: TGTGCCAGCAGTTACTACCAGGGGGAGGCCTACACCTTC; CDR3aa: CASSYYQGEAYTF; v_gene: TRBV6-6; j_gene: TRBJ1-2; abundance: many; d_gene: TRBD1
CDR3nt: TGTGCCAGCTCTTACCAAACAGGGTCCGTACTCGGCTTGCGCGAAGAGACCCAGTACTTC; CDR3aa: CASSYQTGSVLGLREETQYF; v_gene: TRBV6-5; j_gene: TRBJ2-5; abundance: many; d_gene: .
CDR3nt: TGTGCCAGCAGTGAACCGGGGCGGGGGGGCACTGAAGCTTTCTTT; CDR3aa: CASSEPGRGGTEAFF; v_gene: TRBV6-1; j_gene: TRBJ1-1; abundance: many; d_gene: .
CDR3nt: TGCAGTGAGAAGGCCCCAGGGACAGATACGCAGTATTTT; CDR3aa: CSEKAPGTDTQYF; v_gene: TRBV20-1; j_gene: TRBJ2-3; abundance: .; d_gene: .
CDR3nt: TGTGCCAGCAGTTTAGGGCAGGGCGTTAGTCAGCCCCAGCATTTT; CDR3aa: CASSLGQGVSQPQHF; v_gene: TRBV28; j_gene: TRBJ1-5; abundance: many; d_gene: .
CDR3nt: TGTGTCAGCAGCCCCAGGCCCGGGCCCGCCTACGAGCAGTACTTC; CDR3aa: CVSSPRPGPAYEQYF; v_gene: TRBV7-2; j_gene: TRBJ2-7; abundance: .; d_gene: .
CDR3nt: TGTGCCAGCAGTGTTGAGGGGACAGGGAACACTGAAGCTTTCTTT; CDR3aa: CASSVEGTGNTEAFF; v_gene: TRBV6-4; j_gene: TRBJ1-1; abundance: .; d_gene: TRBD1
CDR3nt: TGTGCCAGCGGACCGCTACGGGCAGGCGCCCAAGAGACCCAGTACTTC; CDR3aa: CASGPLRAGAQETQYF; v_gene: TRBV28; j_gene: TRBJ2-5; abundance: .; d_gene: .
CDR3nt: TGCAGTGCAGAGGTCCGGGACTACGAGCAGTACTTC; CDR3aa: CSAEVRDYEQYF; v_gene: TRBV20-1; j_gene: TRBJ2-7; abundance: many; d_gene: .
CDR3nt: TGTGCCAGCAGCTTAAGGGGCGGGAGGGCAGAGACCCAGTACTTC; CDR3aa: CASSLRGGRAETQYF; v_gene: TRBV7-3; j_gene: TRBJ2-5; abundance: many; d_gene: TRBD2
CDR3nt: TGCGCCGGCAGCTTGGCGGGAACACTCTACGAGCAGTACTTC; CDR3aa: CAGSLAGTLYEQYF; v_gene: TRBV5-1; j_gene: TRBJ2-7; abundance: once; d_gene: .
CDR3nt: TGTGCCAGCTCACCACCACAGGGTCGGCGAGAGACCCAGTACTTC; CDR3aa: CASSPPQGRRETQYF; v_gene: TRBV18; j_gene: TRBJ2-5; abundance: many; d_gene: .
CDR3nt: TGTGCCAGCTCTCCTCAACGACACCCCGGGACAGGGGTCATGAACACTGAAGCTTTCTTT; CDR3aa: CASSPQRHPGTGVMNTEAFF; v_gene: TRBV18; j_gene: TRBJ1-1; abundance: few; d_gene: TRBD1
CDR3nt: TGTGCCAGCAGTTTAAGACAATTCACCGGGGAGCTGTTTTTT; CDR3aa: CASSLRQFTGELFF; v_gene: TRBV28; j_gene: TRBJ2-2; abundance: many; d_gene: .
CDR3nt: TGTGCCAGCAGACCCCTTCGTAATTCACCCCTCCACTTT; CDR3aa: CASRPLRNSPLHF; v_gene: TRBV2; j_gene: TRBJ1-6; abundance: many; d_gene: .
CDR3nt: TGTGCCAGCACCTCGGGGAGGTGGGGGAACACTGAAGCTTTCTTT; CDR3aa: CASTSGRWGNTEAFF; v_gene: TRBV12-3/TRBV12-4; j_gene: TRBJ1-1; abundance: many; d_gene: .
CDR3nt: TGCAGTGCTAGACTTGGACAATATAATTCACCCCTCCACTTT; CDR3aa: CSARLGQYNSPLHF; v_gene: TRBV20-1; j_gene: TRBJ1-6; abundance: many; d_gene: .
CDR3nt: TGCAGCGTTGGCTCCGGGACAGGGAATCAGCCCCAGCATTTT; CDR3aa: CSVGSGTGNQPQHF; v_gene: TRBV29-1; j_gene: TRBJ1-5; abundance: many; d_gene: TRBD1
CDR3nt: TGTGCCACCCAGGAGGGTAGCGGGAGATTGTCCTACGAGCAGTACTTC; CDR3aa: CATQEGSGRLSYEQYF; v_gene: TRBV28; j_gene: TRBJ2-7; abundance: .; d_gene: TRBD2
CDR3nt: TGTGTCAGCCTCTGGGGCGGGAACACCGGGGAGCTGTTTTTT; CDR3aa: CVSLWGGNTGELFF; v_gene: TRBV12-3/TRBV12-4; j_gene: TRBJ2-2; abundance: .; d_gene: .
CDR3nt: TGTGCCACCAGTGATACCCTAGCGGGAGGGAGCGAGCAGTACTTC; CDR3aa: CATSDTLAGGSEQYF; v_gene: TRBV24-1; j_gene: TRBJ2-7; abundance: many; d_gene: TRBD2
CDR3nt: TGTGCCAGCAGTTATGTCCCCGCGACAGAACTCAATCAGCCCCAGCATTTT; CDR3aa: CASSYVPATELNQPQHF; v_gene: TRBV7-8; j_gene: TRBJ1-5; abundance: .; d_gene: .
CDR3nt: TGTGCCAGCAGTTACAATGCCAGGGCTCCGGACGAGCAGTACTTC; CDR3aa: CASSYNARAPDEQYF; v_gene: TRBV6-2/TRBV6-3; j_gene: TRBJ2-7; abundance: many; d_gene: .
CDR3nt: TGTGCCAGCAGCTTAGCTGCGGTCGCGGGTCAGCCCCAGCATTTT; CDR3aa: CASSLAAVAGQPQHF; v_gene: TRBV7-8; j_gene: TRBJ1-5; abundance: many; d_gene: .
CDR3nt: TGTGCCAGCAGCCGGGGGAGGGTTGGCGAGCAGTACTTC; CDR3aa: CASSRGRVGEQYF; v_gene: TRBV7-9; j_gene: TRBJ2-7; abundance: many; d_gene: TRBD2
CDR3nt: TGCAGCGTCAGCACAGGGGGGGACACTGAAGCTTTCTTT; CDR3aa: CSVSTGGDTEAFF; v_gene: TRBV29-1; j_gene: TRBJ1-1; abundance: many; d_gene: TRBD1
CDR3nt: TGTGCCAGCAGTCCGGGACAGGTGACTTATGGCTACACCTTC; CDR3aa: CASSPGQVTYGYTF; v_gene: TRBV6-5; j_gene: TRBJ1-2; abundance: many; d_gene: TRBD1
CDR3nt: TGTGCCACCAGTGATTCTGGTCGACAGCCTAATCAGCCCCAGCATTTT; CDR3aa: CATSDSGRQPNQPQHF; v_gene: TRBV24-1; j_gene: TRBJ1-5; abundance: .; d_gene: .
CDR3nt: TGTGCCAGCAGTTGGGGGACAGGGAGTGGCTACACCTTC; CDR3aa: CASSWGTGSGYTF; v_gene: TRBV2; j_gene: TRBJ1-2; abundance: many; d_gene: TRBD1
CDR3nt: TGTGCTAGTGGTTTGGTCGGGTACGCCGGGGAGCTGTTTTTT; CDR3aa: CASGLVGYAGELFF; v_gene: TRBV12-5; j_gene: TRBJ2-2; abundance: .; d_gene: .
CDR3nt: TGTGCCAGCAGTGAAAGTTCAGGGGGCTATCAGCCCCAGCATTTT; CDR3aa: CASSESSGGYQPQHF; v_gene: TRBV2; j_gene: TRBJ1-5; abundance: many; d_gene: TRBD1
CDR3nt: TGTGCCAGTAGTCTGTCCGACGGGCGCACCGGGGAGCTGTTTTTT; CDR3aa: CASSLSDGRTGELFF; v_gene: TRBV19; j_gene: TRBJ2-2; abundance: many; d_gene: .
CDR3nt: TGTGCCAGCAGCCCCCGGGGGGTAGGTTCTTTGGTGGCCAACGTCCTGACTTTC; CDR3aa: CASSPRGVGSLVANVLTF; v_gene: TRBV11-2; j_gene: TRBJ2-6; abundance: many; d_gene: TRBD2
CDR3nt: TGTGCCAGCGGCCGGACGGTGGGTAGAGGCTATGGCTACAACTTC; CDR3aa: CASGRTVGRGYGYNF; v_gene: TRBV11-2; j_gene: TRBJ1-2; abundance: .; d_gene: .
CDR3nt: TGCAGTGCCCATTCGGGGCGGACAGGGAATGAAAAACTGTTTTTT; CDR3aa: CSAHSGRTGNEKLFF; v_gene: TRBV20-1; j_gene: TRBJ1-4; abundance: many; d_gene: TRBD1
CDR3nt: TGTGCCAGCAGCTTGAGAGGGAGCGGTTCACCCCTCCACTTT; CDR3aa: CASSLRGSGSPLHF; v_gene: TRBV13; j_gene: TRBJ1-6; abundance: many; d_gene: .
CDR3nt: TGCAGTGCTAGATCGTCGGGACAGGAGGCCCACGAGCAGTACTTC; CDR3aa: CSARSSGQEAHEQYF; v_gene: TRBV20-1; j_gene: TRBJ2-7; abundance: many; d_gene: TRBD1
CDR3nt: TGTGCCAGCAGTTACGAGTGGGGGACTAACTATGGCTACACCTTC; CDR3aa: CASSYEWGTNYGYTF; v_gene: TRBV6-4; j_gene: TRBJ1-2; abundance: .; d_gene: .
CDR3nt: TGTGCCAGCAGCTTCGGGACAGTTTCCTATAATTCACCCCTCCACTTT; CDR3aa: CASSFGTVSYNSPLHF; v_gene: TRBV7-8; j_gene: TRBJ1-6; abundance: few; d_gene: TRBD1
CDR3nt: TGTGCCAGCAGAGGAGGTACCGGGGAGCTGTTTTTT; CDR3aa: CASRGGTGELFF; v_gene: TRBV6-1; j_gene: TRBJ2-2; abundance: .; d_gene: .
CDR3nt: TGTGCCACCAGTGATCCCCCGCGGGACAGCTCCTACGAGCAGTACTTC; CDR3aa: CATSDPPRDSSYEQYF; v_gene: TRBV24-1; j_gene: TRBJ2-7; abundance: many; d_gene: .
CDR3nt: TGTGCCAGCAGTACCCAAGGGGGAGGCTACACCTTC; CDR3aa: CASSTQGGGYTF; v_gene: TRBV2; j_gene: TRBJ1-2; abundance: many; d_gene: .
CDR3nt: TGTGCCAGCAGTTTAGCTGTAGGGGGGCAGGGAGACGAGCAGTACTTC; CDR3aa: CASSLAVGGQGDEQYF; v_gene: TRBV12-3/TRBV12-4; j_gene: TRBJ2-7; abundance: many; d_gene: .
CDR3nt: TGTGCCAGTAGTCCGCGACAGGCCCAGGGGGAGCAGTACTTC; CDR3aa: CASSPRQAQGEQYF; v_gene: TRBV19; j_gene: TRBJ2-7; abundance: .; d_gene: .
CDR3nt: TGTGCCAGCAGCCCAGGGACACTCTTGGGCTACGAGCAGTACTTC; CDR3aa: CASSPGTLLGYEQYF; v_gene: TRBV12-3/TRBV12-4; j_gene: TRBJ2-7; abundance: few; d_gene: .
CDR3nt: TGTGCCAGCAGCGTAGTGGGGGAGGGAAGGCCCCAGCATTTT; CDR3aa: CASSVVGEGRPQHF; v_gene: TRBV9; j_gene: TRBJ1-5; abundance: few; d_gene: .
CDR3nt: TGTGCCAGCAGCTCCTACGACAGGGGTGAAGCTTTCTTT; CDR3aa: CASSSYDRGEAFF; v_gene: TRBV7-3; j_gene: TRBJ1-1; abundance: many; d_gene: TRBD1
CDR3nt: TGTGCCTGGAGTTATGGGACGCCGGGGGAGACCCAGTACTTC; CDR3aa: CAWSYGTPGETQYF; v_gene: TRBV30; j_gene: TRBJ2-5; abundance: .; d_gene: .
CDR3nt: TGCGCCAGCAGCTTGGGACAGGTCACCGGGGAGCTGTTTTTT; CDR3aa: CASSLGQVTGELFF; v_gene: TRBV5-1; j_gene: TRBJ2-2; abundance: few; d_gene: .
CDR3nt: TGTGCCACCAGCAAAAATCGGGCCAGCTCCTACGAGCAGTACTTC; CDR3aa: CATSKNRASSYEQYF; v_gene: TRBV15; j_gene: TRBJ2-7; abundance: many; d_gene: .
CDR3nt: TGTGCCAGCAGTTTCAGGTGGGAAGCTTTCTTT; CDR3aa: CASSFRWEAFF; v_gene: TRBV28; j_gene: TRBJ1-1; abundance: few; d_gene: .
CDR3nt: TGTGCCAGCAGTGAGCGCGGGACGGAGTCCTACGAGCAGTACTTC; CDR3aa: CASSERGTESYEQYF; v_gene: TRBV2; j_gene: TRBJ2-7; abundance: few; d_gene: .
CDR3nt: TGTGCCAGCATGGAGGGGGCGCTTGGGGCCAACGTCCTGACTTTC; CDR3aa: CASMEGALGANVLTF; v_gene: TRBV2; j_gene: TRBJ2-6; abundance: few; d_gene: .
CDR3nt: TGTGCCAGCGGAAACTGGGCTCAGCCCCAGCATTTT; CDR3aa: CASGNWAQPQHF; v_gene: TRBV24-1; j_gene: TRBJ1-5; abundance: .; d_gene: .
CDR3nt: TGCAGTGCTGGGGACAGCCTTGGGAACACTGAAGCTTTCTTT; CDR3aa: CSAGDSLGNTEAFF; v_gene: TRBV20-1; j_gene: TRBJ1-1; abundance: many; d_gene: TRBD1